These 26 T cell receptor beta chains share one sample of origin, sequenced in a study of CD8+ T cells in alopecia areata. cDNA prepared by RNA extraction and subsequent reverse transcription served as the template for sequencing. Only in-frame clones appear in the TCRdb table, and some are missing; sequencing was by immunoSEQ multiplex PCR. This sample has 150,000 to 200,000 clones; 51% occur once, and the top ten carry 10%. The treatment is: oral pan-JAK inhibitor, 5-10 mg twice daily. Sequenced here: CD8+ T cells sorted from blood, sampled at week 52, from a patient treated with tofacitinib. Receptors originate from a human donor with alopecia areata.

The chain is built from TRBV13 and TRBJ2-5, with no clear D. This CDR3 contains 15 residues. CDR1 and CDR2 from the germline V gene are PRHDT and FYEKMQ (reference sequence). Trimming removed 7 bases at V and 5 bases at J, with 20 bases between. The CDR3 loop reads CASNLNQFPWETQYF. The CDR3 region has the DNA TGTGCCAGCAACCTAAACCAATTTCCCTGGGAGACCCAGTACTTC.

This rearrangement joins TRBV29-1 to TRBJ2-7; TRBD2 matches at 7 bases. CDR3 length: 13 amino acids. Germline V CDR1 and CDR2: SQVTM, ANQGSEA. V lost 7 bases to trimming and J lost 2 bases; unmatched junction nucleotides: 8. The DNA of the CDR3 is TGCAGCGGCACCCCGGGGGGAACCTACGAGCAGTACTTC. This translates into CSGTPGGTYEQYF.

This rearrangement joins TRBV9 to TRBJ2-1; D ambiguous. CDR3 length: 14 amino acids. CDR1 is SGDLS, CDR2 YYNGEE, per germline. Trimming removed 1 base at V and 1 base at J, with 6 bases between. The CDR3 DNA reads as TGTGCCAGCAGCGTATCATCGTCCTACAATGAGCAGTTCTTC. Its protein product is CASSVSSSYNEQFF. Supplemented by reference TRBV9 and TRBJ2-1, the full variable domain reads DSGVTQTPKHLITATGQRVTLRCSPRSGDLSVYWYQQSLDQGLQFLIQYYNGEERAKGNILERFSAQQFPDLHSELNLSSLELGDSALYFCASSVSSSYNEQFFGPGTRLTVL.

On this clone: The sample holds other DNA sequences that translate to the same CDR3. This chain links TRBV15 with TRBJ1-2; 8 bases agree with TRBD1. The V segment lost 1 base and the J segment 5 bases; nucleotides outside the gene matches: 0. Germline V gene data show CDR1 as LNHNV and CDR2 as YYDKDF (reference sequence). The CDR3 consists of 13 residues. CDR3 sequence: CATSRGTGYGYTF. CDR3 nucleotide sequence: TGTGCCACCAGCAGAGGGACAGGGTATGGCTACACCTTC. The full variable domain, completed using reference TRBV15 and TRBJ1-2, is DAMVIQNPRYQVTQFGKPVTLSCSQTLNHNVMYWYQQKSSQAPKLLFHYYDKDFNNEADTPDNFQSRRPNTSFCFLDIRSPGLGDTAMYLCATSRGTGYGYTFGSGTRLTVV.

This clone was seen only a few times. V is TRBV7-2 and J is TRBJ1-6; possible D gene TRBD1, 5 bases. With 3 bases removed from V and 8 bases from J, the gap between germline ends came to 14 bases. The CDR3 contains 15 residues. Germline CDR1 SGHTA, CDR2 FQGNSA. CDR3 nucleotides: TGTGCCAGCAGCTTTACCGGAGGGGCGCATTCACCCCTCCACTTT. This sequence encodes CASSFTGGAHSPLHF.

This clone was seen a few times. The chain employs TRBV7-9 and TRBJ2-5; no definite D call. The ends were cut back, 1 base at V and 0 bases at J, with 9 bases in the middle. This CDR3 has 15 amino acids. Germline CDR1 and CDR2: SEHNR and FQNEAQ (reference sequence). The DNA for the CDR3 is TGTGCCAGCAGCTTAGTCGTACAGAACCAAGAGACCCAGTACTTC. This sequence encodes CASSLVVQNQETQYF.

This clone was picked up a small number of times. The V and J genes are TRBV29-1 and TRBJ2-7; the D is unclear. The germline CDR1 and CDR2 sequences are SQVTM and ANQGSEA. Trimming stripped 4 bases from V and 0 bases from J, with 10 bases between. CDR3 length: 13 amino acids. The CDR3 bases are TGCAGCGTTGTTCCGTCGAGCTCCTACGAGCAGTACTTC. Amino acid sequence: CSVVPSSSYEQYF.

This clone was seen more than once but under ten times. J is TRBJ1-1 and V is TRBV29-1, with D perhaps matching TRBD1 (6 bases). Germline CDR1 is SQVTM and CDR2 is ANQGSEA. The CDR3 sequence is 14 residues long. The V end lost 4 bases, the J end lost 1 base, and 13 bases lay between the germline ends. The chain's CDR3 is CSVGSRTANTEAFF. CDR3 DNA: TGCAGCGTTGGGTCCAGGACAGCGAACACTGAAGCTTTCTTT.

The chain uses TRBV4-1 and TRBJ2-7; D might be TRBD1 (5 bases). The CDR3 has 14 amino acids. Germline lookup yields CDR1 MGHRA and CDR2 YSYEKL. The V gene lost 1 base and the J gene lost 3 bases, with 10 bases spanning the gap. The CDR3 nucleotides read TGCGCCAGCAGCCAAGGAGCGCAGGGCTACGAGCAGTACTTC. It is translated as CASSQGAQGYEQYF.

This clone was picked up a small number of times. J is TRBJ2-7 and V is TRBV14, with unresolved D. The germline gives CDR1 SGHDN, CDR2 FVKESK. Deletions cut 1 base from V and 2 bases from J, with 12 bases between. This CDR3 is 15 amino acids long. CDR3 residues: CASSQAGREPYEQYF. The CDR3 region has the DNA TGTGCCAGCAGCCAAGCAGGAAGGGAACCCTACGAGCAGTACTTC.

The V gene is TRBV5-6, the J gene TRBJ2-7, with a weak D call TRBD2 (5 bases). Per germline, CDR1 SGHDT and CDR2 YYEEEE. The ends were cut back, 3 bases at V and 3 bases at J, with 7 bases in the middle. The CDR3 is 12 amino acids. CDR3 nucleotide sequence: TGTGCCAGCAGCTCCGGGGTCTACGAGCAGTACTTC. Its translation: CASSSGVYEQYF. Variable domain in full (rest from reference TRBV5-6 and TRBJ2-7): DAGVTQSPTHLIKTRGQQVTLRCSPKSGHDTVSWYQQALGQGPQFIFQYYEEEERQRGNFPDRFSGHQFPNYSSELNVNALLLGDSALYLCASSSGVYEQYFGPGTRLTVT.

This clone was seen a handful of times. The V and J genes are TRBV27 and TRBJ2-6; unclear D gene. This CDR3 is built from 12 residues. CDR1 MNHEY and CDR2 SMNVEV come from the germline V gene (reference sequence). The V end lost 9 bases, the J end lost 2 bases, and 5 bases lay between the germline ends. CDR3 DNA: TGTGCCAGTTCGACTGGGGCCAACGTCCTGACTTTC. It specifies CASSTGANVLTF.

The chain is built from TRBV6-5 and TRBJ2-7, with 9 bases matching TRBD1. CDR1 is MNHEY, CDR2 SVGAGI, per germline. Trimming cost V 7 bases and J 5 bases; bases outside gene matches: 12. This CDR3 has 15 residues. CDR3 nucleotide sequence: TGTGCCAGCACAAACTGGGGACAGGGAAGGAACGAGCAGTACTTC. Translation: CASTNWGQGRNEQYF.

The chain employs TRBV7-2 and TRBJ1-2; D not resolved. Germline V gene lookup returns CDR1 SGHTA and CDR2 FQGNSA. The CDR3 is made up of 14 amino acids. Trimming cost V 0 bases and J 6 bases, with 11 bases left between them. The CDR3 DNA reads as TGTGCCAGCAGCTTAGCACCCGGTATGGATGGCTACACCTTC. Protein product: CASSLAPGMDGYTF.

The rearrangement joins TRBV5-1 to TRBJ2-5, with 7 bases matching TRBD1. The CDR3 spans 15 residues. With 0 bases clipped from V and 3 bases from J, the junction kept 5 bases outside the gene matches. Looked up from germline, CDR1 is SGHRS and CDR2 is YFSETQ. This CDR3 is CASSLGDRVEETQYF. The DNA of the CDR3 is TGCGCCAGCAGCTTGGGCGACAGGGTGGAAGAGACCCAGTACTTC.

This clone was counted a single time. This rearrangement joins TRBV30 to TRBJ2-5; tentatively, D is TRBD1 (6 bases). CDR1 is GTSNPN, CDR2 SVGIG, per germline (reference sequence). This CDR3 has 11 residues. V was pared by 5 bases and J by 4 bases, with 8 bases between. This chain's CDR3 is CAWGTIETQYF. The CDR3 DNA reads TGTGCCTGGGGGACAATAGAGACCCAGTACTTC. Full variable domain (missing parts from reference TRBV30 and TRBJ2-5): SQTIHQWPATLVQPVGSPLSLECTVEGTSNPNLYWYRQAAGRGLQLLFYSVGIGQISSEVPQNLSASRPQDRQFILSSKKLLLSDSGFYLCAWGTIETQYFGPGTRLLVL.

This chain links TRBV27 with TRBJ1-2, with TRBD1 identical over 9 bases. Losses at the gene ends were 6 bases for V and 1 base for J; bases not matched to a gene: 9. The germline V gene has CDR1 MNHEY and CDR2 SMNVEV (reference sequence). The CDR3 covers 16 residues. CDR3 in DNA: TGTGCCAGCAGATACCTAGGGACAGGGCTTAACTATGGCTACACCTTC. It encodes CASRYLGTGLNYGYTF.

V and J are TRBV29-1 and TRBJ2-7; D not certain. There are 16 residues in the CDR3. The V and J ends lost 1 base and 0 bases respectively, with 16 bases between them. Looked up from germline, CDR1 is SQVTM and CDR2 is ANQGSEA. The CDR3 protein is CSVEGILKGNSYEQYF. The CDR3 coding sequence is TGCAGCGTTGAAGGGATTCTCAAGGGCAACTCCTACGAGCAGTACTTC.

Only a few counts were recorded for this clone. CDR3 sequence (DNA): TGCAGCGTTGAGCGGCACACTGAAGCTTTCTTT. Its translation is CSVERHTEAFF. The V and J genes are TRBV29-1 and TRBJ1-1; the D is unclear. Germline V gives CDR1 SQVTM, CDR2 ANQGSEA. Trimming took off 3 bases at V and 3 bases at J, with 5 bases between the two ends. The CDR3 totals 11 residues.

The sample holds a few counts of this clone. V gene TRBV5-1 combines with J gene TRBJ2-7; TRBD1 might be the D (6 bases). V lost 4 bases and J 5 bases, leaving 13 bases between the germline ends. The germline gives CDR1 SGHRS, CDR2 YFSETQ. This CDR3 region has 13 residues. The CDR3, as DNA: TGCGCCAGCAGCCAACAGGGTTCCCACGAGCAGTACTTC. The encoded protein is CASSQQGSHEQYF.

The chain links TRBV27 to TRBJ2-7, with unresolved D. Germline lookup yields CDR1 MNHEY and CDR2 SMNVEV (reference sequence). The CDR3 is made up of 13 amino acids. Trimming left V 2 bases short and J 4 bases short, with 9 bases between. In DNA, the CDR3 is TGTGCCAGCAGTTTAAAGAAGTTTTACGAGCAGTACTTC. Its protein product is CASSLKKFYEQYF.

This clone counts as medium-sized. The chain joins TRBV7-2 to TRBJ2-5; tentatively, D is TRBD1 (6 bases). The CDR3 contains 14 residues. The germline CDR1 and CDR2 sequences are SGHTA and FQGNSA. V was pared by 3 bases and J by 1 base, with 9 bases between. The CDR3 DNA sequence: TGTGCCAGCAGCTTTCTAGGGGGCCAAGAGACCCAGTACTTC. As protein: CASSFLGGQETQYF. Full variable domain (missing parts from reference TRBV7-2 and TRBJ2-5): GAGVSQSPSNKVTEKGKDVELRCDPISGHTALYWYRQSLGQGLEFLIYFQGNSAPDKSGLPSDRFSAERTGGSVSTLTIQRTQQEDSAVYLCASSFLGGQETQYFGPGTRLLVL.

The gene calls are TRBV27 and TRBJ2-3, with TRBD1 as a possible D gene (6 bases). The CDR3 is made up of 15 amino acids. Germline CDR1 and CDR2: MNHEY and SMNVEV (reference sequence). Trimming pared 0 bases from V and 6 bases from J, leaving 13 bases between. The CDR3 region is CASSLSGGPGDTQYF. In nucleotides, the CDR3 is TGTGCCAGCAGTTTATCTGGGGGCCCTGGGGATACGCAGTATTTT.

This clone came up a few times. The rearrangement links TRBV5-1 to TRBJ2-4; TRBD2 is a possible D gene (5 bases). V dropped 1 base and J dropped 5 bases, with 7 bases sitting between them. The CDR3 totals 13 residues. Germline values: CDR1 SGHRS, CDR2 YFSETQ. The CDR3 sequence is CASSLKGENIQYF. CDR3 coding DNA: TGCGCCAGCAGCTTGAAGGGAGAAAACATTCAGTACTTC.

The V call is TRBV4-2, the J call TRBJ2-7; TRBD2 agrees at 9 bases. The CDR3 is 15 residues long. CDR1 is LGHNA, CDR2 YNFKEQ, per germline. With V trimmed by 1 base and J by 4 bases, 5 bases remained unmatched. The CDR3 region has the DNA TGTGCCAGCAGCCAAGCCGGTAGCGGGGGTTACGAGCAGTACTTC. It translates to CASSQAGSGGYEQYF.

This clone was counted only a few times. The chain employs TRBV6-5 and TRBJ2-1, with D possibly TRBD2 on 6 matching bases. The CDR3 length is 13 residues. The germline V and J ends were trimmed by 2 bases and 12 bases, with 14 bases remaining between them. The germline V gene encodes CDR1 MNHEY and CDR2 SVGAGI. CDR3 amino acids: CASSYPGPGGQFF. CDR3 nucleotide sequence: TGTGCCAGCAGTTACCCTGGTCCCGGGGGGCAGTTCTTC.